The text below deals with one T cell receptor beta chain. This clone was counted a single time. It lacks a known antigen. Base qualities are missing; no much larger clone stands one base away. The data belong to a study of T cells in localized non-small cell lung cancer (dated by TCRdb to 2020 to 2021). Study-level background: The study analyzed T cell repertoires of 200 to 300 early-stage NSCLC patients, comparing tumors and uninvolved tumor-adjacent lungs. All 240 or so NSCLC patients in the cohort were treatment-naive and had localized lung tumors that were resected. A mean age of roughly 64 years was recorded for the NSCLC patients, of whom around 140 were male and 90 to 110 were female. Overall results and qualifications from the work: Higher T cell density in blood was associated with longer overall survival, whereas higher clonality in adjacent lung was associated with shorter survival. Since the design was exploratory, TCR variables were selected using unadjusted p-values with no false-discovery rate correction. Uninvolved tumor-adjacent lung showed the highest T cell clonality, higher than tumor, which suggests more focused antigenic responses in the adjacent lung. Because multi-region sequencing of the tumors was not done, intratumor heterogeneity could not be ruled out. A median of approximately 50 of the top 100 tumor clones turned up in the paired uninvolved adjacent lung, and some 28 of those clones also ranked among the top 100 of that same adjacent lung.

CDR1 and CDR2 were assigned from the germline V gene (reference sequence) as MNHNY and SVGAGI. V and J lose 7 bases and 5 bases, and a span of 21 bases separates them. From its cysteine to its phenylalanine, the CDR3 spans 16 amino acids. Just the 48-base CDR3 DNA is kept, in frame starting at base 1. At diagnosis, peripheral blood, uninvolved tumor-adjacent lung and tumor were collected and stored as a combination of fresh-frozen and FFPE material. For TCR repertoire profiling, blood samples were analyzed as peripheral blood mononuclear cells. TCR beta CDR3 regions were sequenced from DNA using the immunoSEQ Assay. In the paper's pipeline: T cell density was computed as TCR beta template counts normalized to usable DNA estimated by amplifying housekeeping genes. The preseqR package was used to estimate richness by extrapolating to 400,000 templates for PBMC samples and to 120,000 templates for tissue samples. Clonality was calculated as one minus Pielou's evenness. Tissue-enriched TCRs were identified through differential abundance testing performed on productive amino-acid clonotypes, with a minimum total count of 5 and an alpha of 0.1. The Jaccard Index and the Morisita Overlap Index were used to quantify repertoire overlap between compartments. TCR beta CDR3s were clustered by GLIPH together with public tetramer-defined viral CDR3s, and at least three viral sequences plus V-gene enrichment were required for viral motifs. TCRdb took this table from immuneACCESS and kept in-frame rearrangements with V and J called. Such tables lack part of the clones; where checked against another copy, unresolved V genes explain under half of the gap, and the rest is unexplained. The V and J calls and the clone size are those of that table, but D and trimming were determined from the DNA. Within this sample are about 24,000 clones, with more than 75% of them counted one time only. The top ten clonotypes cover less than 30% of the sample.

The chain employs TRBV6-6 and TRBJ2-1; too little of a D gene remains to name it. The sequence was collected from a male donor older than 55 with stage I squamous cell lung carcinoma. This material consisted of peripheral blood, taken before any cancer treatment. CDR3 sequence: CASNKPEQIPDNEQFF. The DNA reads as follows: TGTGCCAGCAATAAACCCGAACAGATACCCGACAATGAGCAGTTCTTC.